This T cell receptor beta chain was captured in a study of regulatory T cells in long-lasting Graves disease. The CDR3 is made up of 15 amino acids. The germline V gene has CDR1 SNHLY and CDR2 FYNNEI. Concerning this clonotype: A much larger clone lies one base from this, so it may be a read error. The CDR3 ends on some other residue instead of the conserved phenylalanine or tryptophan, so this is likely a read error.

Arm-PCR of CDR3 regions with iRepertoire HTBI primers generated TCR beta libraries. TCRdb reanalysed the multiplex PCR reads using MiXCR and keeps one entry per CDR3 protein. The repertoire consists of about 530,000 distinct CDR3 sequences, with 15% to 20% occurring once and the leading ten covering more than 20%. This sample's time point: newly diagnosed GD, antithyroid drugs for less than 3 months. Preparation of the TCR library used RNA extracted from PBMCs. The same data also went into a second study, on T cells in Graves' hyperthyroidism and ophthalmopathy.

This sequence originates from a middle-aged woman with Graves disease. Sequencing was performed on peripheral blood mononuclear cells (PBMCs), taken at new diagnosis, from a patient treated with antithyroid drugs. This sequence joins TRBV2 and TRBJ1-1; tentative D call: TRBD1 (5 bases). The CDR3 DNA follows: TGTGCCAGCACTGAAATGGGGACTCCCAACACTGAAGCTTTCTCT. Protein product: CASTEMGTPNTEAFS.